These T cell receptor beta chains were read from a single sample in a study of blood T cell repertoires in COVID-19. Libraries were prepared by immunoSEQ multiplex PCR; TCRdb keeps only in-frame clonotypes and omits some of them. The sample lists approximately 270,000 clones; roughly 80% were seen once. Input material: peripheral blood. All receptors come from a man older than 75 with acute or convalescent COVID-19. Both conserved end residues are part of each CDR3. A D gene is named only where the DNA matches it firmly. The size of a clone is reported for some rows only, either as once, few or many, or as a class for expanded clones.

CDR3aa	CDR3nt	len	abundance	d_gene	v_gene	j_gene
CASSYGLAADTQYF	TGTGCCAGCAGTTACGGACTAGCGGCAGATACGCAGTATTTT	14	NA	TRBD2	TRBV6-2/TRBV6-3	TRBJ2-3
CASSQDNRGLMNTEAFF	TGCGCCAGCAGCCAAGACAACAGGGGGCTCATGAACACTGAAGCTTTCTTT	17	NA	TRBD1	TRBV4-1	TRBJ1-1
CASSDGQYNEQFF	TGCGCCAGCAGCGATGGACAGTACAATGAGCAGTTCTTC	13	few	NA	TRBV5-1	TRBJ2-1
CASSPSGSSYNEQFF	TGTGCCAGCAGTCCTAGCGGGAGCTCCTACAATGAGCAGTTCTTC	15	NA	TRBD2	TRBV6-5	TRBJ2-1
CASSPYTGHTEAFF	TGTGCCAGCTCACCGTACACAGGGCACACTGAAGCTTTCTTT	14	NA	NA	TRBV18	TRBJ1-1
CASSDNMNTEAFF	TGTGCCAGCAGTGATAATATGAACACTGAAGCTTTCTTT	13	NA	NA	TRBV2	TRBJ1-1
CASSPATGVGNTIYF	TGCGCCAGCAGCCCCGCGACAGGGGTTGGAAACACCATATATTTT	15	NA	TRBD1	TRBV5-1	TRBJ1-3
CASSDTGTGSGNTIYF	TGTGCCAGTAGTGATACGGGGACAGGGTCTGGAAACACCATATATTTT	16	NA	TRBD1	TRBV19	TRBJ1-3
CASSIPLNTEAFF	TGTGCCAGCAGTATCCCCTTGAACACTGAAGCTTTCTTT	13	NA	NA	TRBV28	TRBJ1-1
CASSFRLQGRTEAFF	TGTGCCAGCAGCTTCCGCCTACAGGGGAGAACTGAAGCTTTCTTT	15	NA	TRBD1	TRBV7-9	TRBJ1-1